Listed below are T cell receptor beta chains from one sample, sequenced in a study of blood T cells in healthy people across ages. In TCRdb, the 5' RACE reads were re-called with MiXCR into one record per CDR3 protein. The sample gives about 1,400,000 distinct CDR3 sequences, 45% to 70% of which show up once; roughly 7% is in the top ten. Sequencing used blood. The receptors derive from a man younger than 30 in good health. The CDR3 runs from the conserved cysteine through the conserved F or W. A D gene is named only where the DNA matches it firmly. Expanded clones get a size class; other rows say once, few or many, or leave the size out.

>TRBJ2-6|-|TRBV7-9|-
TGTGCCAGCTCCGACGTAGCTGGGGCCAACGTCCTGACTTTC
CASSDVAGANVLTF
>TRBJ2-5|-|TRBV4-3|-
TGCGCCAGCAGCCAAGATCTATCGCCCCAAGAGACCCAGTACTTC
CASSQDLSPQETQYF
>TRBJ2-2|-|TRBV10-2|-
TGCGCCAGCAGTGTAGTAAGGGAGAGGAACACCGGGGAGCTGTTTTTT
CASSVVRERNTGELFF
>TRBJ2-7|-|TRBV2|once
TGTGCCAACAGCTCTAGCTCCTACGAGCAGTACTTC
CANSSSSYEQYF
>TRBJ2-6|-|TRBV30|-
TGTGCCTGGAGTGGGGGAGCCGGGGCCAACGTCCTGACTTTC
CAWSGGAGANVLTF
>TRBJ2-7|-|TRBV20-1|-
TGCAGTGCCGGGAACTCGTACAATGAGCAGTACTTC
CSAGNSYNEQYF
>TRBJ2-2|-|TRBV9|-
TGTGCCAGCAGCGTAGGAGCCCCCGGGGAGCTGTTTTTT
CASSVGAPGELFF
>TRBJ2-7|-|TRBV21-1|-
TGTGCCAGCCTGGGACACCATAATCCCCACGAGCAGTACTTC
CASLGHHNPHEQYF
>TRBJ2-1|-|TRBV6-5|-
TGTGCCAGCAAGGGCGCTGATGAGCAGTTCTTC
CASKGADEQFF
>TRBJ2-6|-|TRBV5-6|once
TGTGCCAGCAGCTTGTGGGGAACAGGGCCAAGCTCTGGGGCCAACGTCCTGACTTTC
CASSLWGTGPSSGANVLTF
>TRBJ2-3|TRBD2|TRBV12-3/TRBV12-4|few
TGTGCCAGCAGTATCGACCCGGGACTAGAATCAGATACGCAGTATTTT
CASSIDPGLESDTQYF
>TRBJ2-7|-|TRBV7-9|many
TGTGCCAGCAGCTTAGACCGGGGCTCGGTTGGCGAGCAGTACTTC
CASSLDRGSVGEQYF
>TRBJ1-3|-|TRBV11-2|-
TGTGCCAGCAGCTTAGCCAGAACCTCTGGAAACACCATATATTTT
CASSLARTSGNTIYF
>TRBJ2-1|-|TRBV4-2|few
TGTGCCAGCAGCAACGACAGAGACCCTTACAATGAGCAGTTCTTC
CASSNDRDPYNEQFF
>TRBJ1-4|TRBD1|TRBV3-1|once
TGTGCCAGCAGCCAAGGGACAGGGGGCAGCGAAAAACTGTTTTTT
CASSQGTGGSEKLFF
>TRBJ2-3|-|TRBV29-1|many
TGCAGCGTTGTTCGATCCGGTACGCAGTATTTT
CSVVRSGTQYF
>TRBJ2-5|-|TRBV11-2|-
TGTGCCAGCAGCCTCGTCGGCGGGAAAGGAGAGACCCAGTACTTC
CASSLVGGKGETQYF
>TRBJ2-3|TRBD2|TRBV15|-
TGTGCCACCCAAAGCGGGGCTAGCACAGATACGCAGTATTTT
CATQSGASTDTQYF
>TRBJ2-5|-|TRBV5-1|-
TGCGCCAGCAGTGCCATTCCTACCGAGACCCAGTACTTC
CASSAIPTETQYF
>TRBJ2-1|-|TRBV6-5|-
TGTGCCAGCAGTTCGAGGACAAGGGATGAGCAGTTCTTC
CASSSRTRDEQFF
>TRBJ1-2|-|TRBV6-1|-
TGTGCCAGCAGTACACGGCCACCGGGACAACGGAGTTATGGCTACACCTTC
CASSTRPPGQRSYGYTF
>TRBJ2-7|TRBD1|TRBV4-1|-
TGCGCCAGCAGCCAGCCGGGACAGTGGGTCGAGCAGTACTTC
CASSQPGQWVEQYF
>TRBJ1-4|-|TRBV9|-
TGTGCCAGCAGCAAACAGGGAAATAATGAAAAACTGTTTTTT
CASSKQGNNEKLFF
>TRBJ1-1|-|TRBV7-9|-
TGTGCCAGCAGCCAGGCAGGGATCAACACTGAAGCTTTCTTT
CASSQAGINTEAFF
>TRBJ2-3|-|TRBV11-2|-
TGTGCCAGCAGACCGGGACCATACACAGATACGCAGTATTTT
CASRPGPYTDTQYF